The rows below give T cell receptor beta chains drawn from one sample of a study of T cell responses to AZD1222 COVID-19 vaccine. Assay: immunoSEQ multiplex PCR; the TCRdb copy retains only in-frame clones and omits some. The sample has under 150,000 clones, roughly 93% seen once. The sample here was peripheral blood, taken on day 0 of AZD1222 vaccination. Receptor source: an adult in good health. Both conserved end residues are part of each CDR3. The order of the fields is D gene, V gene, clone size, J gene, CDR3 protein, CDR3 DNA. D genes are given only for firm matches. Not all rows give a size; the values are once, few, many and, for expanded clones, a class.

TRBD1,TRBV19,NA,TRBJ1-1,CASSIGTGRTNTEAFF,TGTGCCAGTAGTATTGGGACAGGGCGAACGAACACTGAAGCTTTCTTT
TRBD2,TRBV3-1/TRBV3-2,NA,TRBJ2-1,CASSPRLAGYEQFF,TGTGCCAGCAGCCCTCGACTAGCGGGATATGAGCAGTTCTTC
NA,TRBV11-3,NA,TRBJ2-7,CASSLAQGYEQYF,TGTGCCAGCAGCTTAGCGCAGGGCTACGAGCAGTACTTC
NA,TRBV3-1/TRBV3-2,once,TRBJ2-7,CASSQSSEQYF,TGTGCCAGCAGCCAAAGCAGCGAGCAGTACTTC
NA,TRBV7-9,NA,TRBJ2-1,CASSLVGGIYNEQFF,TGTGCCAGCAGCTTAGTTGGCGGGATCTACAATGAGCAGTTCTTC
NA,TRBV12-3/TRBV12-4,NA,TRBJ2-2,CASIMDTGELFF,TGTGCCAGCATCATGGACACCGGGGAGCTGTTTTTT
TRBD1,TRBV5-1,NA,TRBJ1-1,CASSSQRTGVGTEAFF,TGCGCCAGCAGCTCTCAGCGGACAGGGGTTGGAACTGAAGCTTTCTTT
NA,TRBV18,NA,TRBJ2-1,CASSPAGLGEQFF,TGTGCCAGCTCACCAGCGGGCTTAGGTGAGCAGTTCTTC
NA,TRBV10-2,NA,TRBJ2-6,CASSDPGYGANVLTF,TGCGCCAGCAGCGATCCAGGCTACGGGGCCAACGTCCTGACTTTC
TRBD1,TRBV2,NA,TRBJ2-3,CASSERAGTDTDTQYF,TGTGCCAGCAGTGAACGGGCAGGGACAGACACAGATACGCAGTATTTT
NA,TRBV7-6,NA,TRBJ2-3,CASSRQGDTQYF,TGTGCCAGCAGCCGACAAGGAGATACGCAGTATTTT
TRBD2,TRBV27,NA,TRBJ2-1,CASSFDFLAGGYRKQFF,TGTGCCAGCAGTTTCGATTTTCTAGCGGGAGGGTATCGGAAGCAGTTCTTC